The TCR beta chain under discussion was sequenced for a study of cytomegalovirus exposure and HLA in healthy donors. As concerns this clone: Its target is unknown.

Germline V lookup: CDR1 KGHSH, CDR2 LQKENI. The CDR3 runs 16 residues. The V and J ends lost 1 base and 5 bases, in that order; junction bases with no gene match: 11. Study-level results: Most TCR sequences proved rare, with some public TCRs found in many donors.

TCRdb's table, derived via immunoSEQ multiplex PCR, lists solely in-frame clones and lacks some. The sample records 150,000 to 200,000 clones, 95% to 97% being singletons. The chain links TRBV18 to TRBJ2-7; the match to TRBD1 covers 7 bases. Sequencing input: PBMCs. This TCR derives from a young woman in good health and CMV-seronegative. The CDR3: CASSPLPGGSADEQYF. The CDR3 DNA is TGTGCCAGCTCACCACTTCCAGGGGGTTCGGCCGACGAGCAGTACTTC.